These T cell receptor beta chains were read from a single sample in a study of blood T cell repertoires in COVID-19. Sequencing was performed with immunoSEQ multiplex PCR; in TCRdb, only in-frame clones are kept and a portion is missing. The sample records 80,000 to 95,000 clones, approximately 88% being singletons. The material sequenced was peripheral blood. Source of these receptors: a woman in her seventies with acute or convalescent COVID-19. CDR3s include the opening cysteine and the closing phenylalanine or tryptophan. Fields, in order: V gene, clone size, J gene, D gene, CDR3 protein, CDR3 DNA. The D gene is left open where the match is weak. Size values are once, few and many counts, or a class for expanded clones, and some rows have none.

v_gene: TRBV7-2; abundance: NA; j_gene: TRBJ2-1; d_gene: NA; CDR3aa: CASSKPPPGNEQFF; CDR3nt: TGTGCCAGCAGCAAGCCTCCCCCAGGGAATGAGCAGTTCTTC
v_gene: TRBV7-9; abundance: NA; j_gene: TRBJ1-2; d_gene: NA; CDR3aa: CASSSEVGVGAFLGYTF; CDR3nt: TGTGCCAGCAGCTCCGAGGTGGGAGTGGGGGCGTTTCTTGGCTACACCTTC
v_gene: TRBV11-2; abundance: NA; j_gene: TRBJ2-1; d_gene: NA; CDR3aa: CASSQLLGYNEQFF; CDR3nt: TGTGCCAGCAGCCAACTGCTAGGTTACAATGAGCAGTTCTTC
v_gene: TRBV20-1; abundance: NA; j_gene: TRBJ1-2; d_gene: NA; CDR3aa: CGPAGVYGYTF; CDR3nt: TGCGGACCGGCGGGGGTATATGGCTACACCTTC
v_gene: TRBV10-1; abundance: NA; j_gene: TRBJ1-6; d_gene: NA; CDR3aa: CASSESGESPLHF; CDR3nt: TGCGCCAGCAGTGAGTCAGGGGAATCACCCCTCCACTTT
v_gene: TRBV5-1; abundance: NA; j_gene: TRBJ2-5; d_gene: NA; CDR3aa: CASSLALAETQYF; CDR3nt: TGCGCCAGCAGCTTGGCGCTAGCAGAGACCCAGTACTTC
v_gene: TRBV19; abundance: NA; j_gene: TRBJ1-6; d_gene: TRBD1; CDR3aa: CASSIGHRGSSYNSPLHF; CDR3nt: TGTGCCAGTAGTATAGGGCACAGGGGAAGCTCCTATAATTCACCCCTCCACTTT
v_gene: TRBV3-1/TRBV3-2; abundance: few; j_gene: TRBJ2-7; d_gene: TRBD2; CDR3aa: CASSQELAPYEQYF; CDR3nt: TGTGCCAGCAGCCAAGAACTAGCGCCCTACGAGCAGTACTTC
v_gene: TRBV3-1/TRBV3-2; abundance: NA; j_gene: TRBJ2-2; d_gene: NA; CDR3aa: CASSQVMRGSTGELFF; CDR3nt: TGTGCCAGCAGCCAAGTTATGAGGGGGAGCACCGGGGAGCTGTTTTTT
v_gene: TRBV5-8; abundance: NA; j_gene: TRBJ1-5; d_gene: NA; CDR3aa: CASSHIQGRNQPQHF; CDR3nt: TGTGCCAGCAGCCACATACAGGGTCGGAATCAGCCCCAGCATTTT
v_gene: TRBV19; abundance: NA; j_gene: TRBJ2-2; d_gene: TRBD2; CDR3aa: CASSIEGLAGAANTGELFF; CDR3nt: TGTGCCAGTAGTATAGAAGGACTAGCGGGTGCCGCGAACACCGGGGAGCTGTTTTTT
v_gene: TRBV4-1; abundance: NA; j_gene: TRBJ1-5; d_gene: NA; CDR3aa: CASSQDKGINQPQHF; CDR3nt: TGCGCCAGCAGCCAAGATAAGGGGATCAATCAGCCCCAGCATTTT
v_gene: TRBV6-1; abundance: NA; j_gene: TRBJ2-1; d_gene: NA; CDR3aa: CASSEERYYNEQFF; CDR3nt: TGTGCCAGCAGTGAAGAGAGGTATTACAATGAGCAGTTCTTC
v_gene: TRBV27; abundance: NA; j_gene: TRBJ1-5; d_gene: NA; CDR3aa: CASSLTGGIKGQPQHF; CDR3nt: TGTGCCAGCAGCCTTACAGGAGGGATAAAGGGACAGCCCCAGCATTTT
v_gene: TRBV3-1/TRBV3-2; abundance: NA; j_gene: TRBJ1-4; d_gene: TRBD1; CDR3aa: CASSLLGQANEKLFF; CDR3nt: TGTGCCAGCAGCCTTTTGGGACAGGCTAATGAAAAACTGTTTTTT
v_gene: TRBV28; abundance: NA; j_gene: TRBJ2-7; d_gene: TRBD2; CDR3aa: CASSRQLAGGPKQYF; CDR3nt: TGTGCCAGCAGTAGACAACTAGCGGGAGGGCCCAAGCAGTACTTC
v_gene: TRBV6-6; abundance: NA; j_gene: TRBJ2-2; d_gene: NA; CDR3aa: CASSPPAGAGLTGELFF; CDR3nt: TGTGCCAGCAGTCCCCCGGCCGGAGCAGGGCTCACCGGGGAGCTGTTTTTT
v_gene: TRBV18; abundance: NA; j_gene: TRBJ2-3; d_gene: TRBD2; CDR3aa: CASSPLSTSGNTDTQYF; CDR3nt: TGTGCCAGCTCACCACTCTCGACTAGCGGGAACACAGATACGCAGTATTTT
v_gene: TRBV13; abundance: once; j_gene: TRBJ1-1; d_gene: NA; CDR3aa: CASSRLSYRTENTEAFF; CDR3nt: TGTGCCAGCAGCCGATTGTCATACAGAACCGAGAACACTGAAGCTTTCTTT
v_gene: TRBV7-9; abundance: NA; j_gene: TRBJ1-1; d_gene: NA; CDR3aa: CASSLVRDHTEAFF; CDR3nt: TGTGCCAGCAGCTTAGTTAGAGATCACACTGAAGCTTTCTTT
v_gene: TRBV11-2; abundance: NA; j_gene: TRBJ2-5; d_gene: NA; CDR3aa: CASSLGQGQAGTTQYF; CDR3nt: TGTGCCAGCAGCTTAGGACAAGGACAGGCGGGAACCACCCAGTACTTC
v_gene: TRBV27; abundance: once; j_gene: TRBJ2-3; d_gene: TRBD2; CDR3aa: CASSSIAGGPPDTQYF; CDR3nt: TGTGCCAGCAGTTCAATAGCGGGAGGGCCTCCAGATACGCAGTATTTT
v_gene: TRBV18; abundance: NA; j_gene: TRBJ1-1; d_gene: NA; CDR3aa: CASSSRQDTEAFF; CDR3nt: TGTGCCAGCTCATCCCGACAGGACACTGAAGCTTTCTTT
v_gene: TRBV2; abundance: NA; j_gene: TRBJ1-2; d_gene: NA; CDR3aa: CASMLTVPNYGYTF; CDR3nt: TGTGCCAGCATGCTGACTGTTCCCAACTATGGCTACACCTTC
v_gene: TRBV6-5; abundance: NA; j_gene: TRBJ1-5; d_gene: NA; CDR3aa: CASEGGHSNQPQHF; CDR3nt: TGTGCCAGTGAAGGGGGACATAGCAATCAGCCCCAGCATTTT
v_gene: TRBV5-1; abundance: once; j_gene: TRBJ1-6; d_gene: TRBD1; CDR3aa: CASSSLGTVNNSPLHF; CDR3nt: TGCGCCAGCAGCAGCCTAGGGACAGTCAATAATTCACCCCTCCACTTT
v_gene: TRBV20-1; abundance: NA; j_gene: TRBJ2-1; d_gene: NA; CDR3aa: CSANPGPFF; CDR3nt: TGCAGTGCTAACCCAGGGCCGTTCTTC
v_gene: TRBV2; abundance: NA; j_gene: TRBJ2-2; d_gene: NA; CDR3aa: CASRQQGLGELFF; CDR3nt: TGTGCCAGCAGACAACAGGGTTTGGGGGAGCTGTTTTTT
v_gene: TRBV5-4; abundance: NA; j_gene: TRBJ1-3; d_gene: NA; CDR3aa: CASSWDTGSGNTIYF; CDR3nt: TGTGCCAGCAGCTGGGACACGGGCTCTGGAAACACCATATATTTT
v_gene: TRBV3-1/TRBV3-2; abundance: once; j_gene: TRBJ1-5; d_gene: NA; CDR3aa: CASSQWGGGERQPQHF; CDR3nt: TGTGCCAGCAGCCAGTGGGGAGGAGGGGAGCGTCAGCCCCAGCATTTT
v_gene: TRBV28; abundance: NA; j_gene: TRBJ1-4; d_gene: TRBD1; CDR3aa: CASSLSPKGASAITNEKLFF; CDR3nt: TGTGCCAGCAGTTTATCCCCGAAGGGGGCTAGTGCCATCACTAATGAAAAACTGTTTTTT
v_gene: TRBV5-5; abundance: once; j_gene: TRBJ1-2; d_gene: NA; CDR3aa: CASSLGVVGPGYTF; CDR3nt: TGTGCCAGCAGCTTAGGGGTGGTCGGTCCTGGCTACACCTTC
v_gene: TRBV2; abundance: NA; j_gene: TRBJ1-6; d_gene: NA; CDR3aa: CASRTAGSPLHF; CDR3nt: TGTGCCAGCAGAACAGCAGGTTCACCCCTCCACTTT
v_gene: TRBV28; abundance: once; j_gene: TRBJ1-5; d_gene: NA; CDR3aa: CASSRAGGGGNQPQHF; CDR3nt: TGTGCCAGCTCCCGTGCGGGGGGCGGGGGCAATCAGCCCCAGCATTTT
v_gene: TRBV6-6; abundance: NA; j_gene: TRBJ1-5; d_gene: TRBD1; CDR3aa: CASSLTRGDRGPFSNQPQHF; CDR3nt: TGTGCCAGCAGCCTTACGCGCGGGGACAGGGGACCCTTTAGCAATCAGCCCCAGCATTTT
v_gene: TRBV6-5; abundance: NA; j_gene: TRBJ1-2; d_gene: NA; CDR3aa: CASSYSIGGGGYTF; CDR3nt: TGTGCCAGCAGTTACTCGATAGGAGGAGGTGGCTACACCTTC
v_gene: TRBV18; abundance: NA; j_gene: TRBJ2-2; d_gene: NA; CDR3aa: CASSPGLNTGELFF; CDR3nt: TGTGCCAGCTCACCAGGCCTTAACACCGGGGAGCTGTTTTTT
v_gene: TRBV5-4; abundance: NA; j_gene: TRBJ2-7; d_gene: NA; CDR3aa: CASKQGWDYEQYF; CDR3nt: TGTGCCAGCAAACAGGGATGGGACTACGAGCAGTACTTC
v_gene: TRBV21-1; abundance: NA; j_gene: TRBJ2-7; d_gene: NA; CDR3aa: CARRGPTSGDLYEQYF; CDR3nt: TGTGCCAGAAGGGGACCAACTAGCGGGGATCTGTACGAGCAGTACTTC
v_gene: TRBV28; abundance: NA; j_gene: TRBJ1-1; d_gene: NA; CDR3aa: CASSFYRVLLNTEAFF; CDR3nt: TGTGCCAGCAGTTTCTACAGGGTCTTGCTGAACACTGAAGCTTTCTTT
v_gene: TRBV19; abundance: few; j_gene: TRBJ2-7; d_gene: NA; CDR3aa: CASSSRDRYEQYF; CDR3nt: TGTGCCAGTAGTTCGCGGGACCGATACGAGCAGTACTTC
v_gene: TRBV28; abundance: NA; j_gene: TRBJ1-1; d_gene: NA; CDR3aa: CASTPYQGPEAFF; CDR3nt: TGTGCCAGCACCCCCTACCAGGGTCCTGAAGCTTTCTTT
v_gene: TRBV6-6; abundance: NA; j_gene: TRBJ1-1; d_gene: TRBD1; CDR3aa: CASSYERQGVEAFF; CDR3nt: TGTGCCAGCAGTTACGAGAGACAGGGTGTGGAAGCTTTCTTT
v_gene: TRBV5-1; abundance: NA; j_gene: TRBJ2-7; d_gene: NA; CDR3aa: CASSLNPKGDEQYF; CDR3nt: TGCGCCAGCAGCCTGAATCCCAAAGGGGACGAGCAGTACTTC
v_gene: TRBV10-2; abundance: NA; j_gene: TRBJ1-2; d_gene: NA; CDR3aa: CASSEDSYGYTF; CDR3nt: TGCGCCAGCAGTGAGGATAGCTATGGCTACACCTTC
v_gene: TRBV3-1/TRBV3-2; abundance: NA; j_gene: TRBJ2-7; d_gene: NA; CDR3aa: CATRGSYEQYF; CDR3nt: TGTGCCACCCGGGGGAGCTACGAGCAGTACTTC
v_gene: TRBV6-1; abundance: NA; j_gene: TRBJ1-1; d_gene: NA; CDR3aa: CASSELPQGHEAFF; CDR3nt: TGTGCCAGCAGTGAACTACCTCAGGGACATGAAGCTTTCTTT
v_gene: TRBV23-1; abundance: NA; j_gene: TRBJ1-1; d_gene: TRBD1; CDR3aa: CASSKQLDPDRHLLMNTEAFF; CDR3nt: TGCGCCAGCAGTAAACAACTAGATCCGGACAGGCACCTTTTAATGAACACTGAAGCTTTCTTT
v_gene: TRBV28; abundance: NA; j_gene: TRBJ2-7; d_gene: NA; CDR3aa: CASSPGTQNEQYF; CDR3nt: TGTGCCAGCAGTCCAGGGACACAGAACGAGCAGTACTTC
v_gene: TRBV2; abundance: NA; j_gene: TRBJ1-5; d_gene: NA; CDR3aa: CASRTQGYSNQPQHF; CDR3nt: TGTGCCAGCAGGACACAGGGATATAGCAATCAGCCCCAGCATTTT
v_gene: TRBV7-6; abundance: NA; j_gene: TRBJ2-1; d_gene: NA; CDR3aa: CASSGGGRGSYNEQFF; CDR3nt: TGTGCCAGCAGCGGGGGCGGCAGGGGAAGTTACAATGAGCAGTTCTTC
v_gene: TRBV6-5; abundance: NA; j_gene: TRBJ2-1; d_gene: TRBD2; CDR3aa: CASGQLAGGIEQFF; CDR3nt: TGTGCCAGCGGGCAACTAGCGGGAGGGATTGAGCAGTTCTTC
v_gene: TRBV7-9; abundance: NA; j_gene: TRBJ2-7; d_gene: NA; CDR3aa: CASSLGGVPYEQYF; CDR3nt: TGTGCCAGCAGCTTAGGCGGGGTTCCCTACGAGCAGTACTTC
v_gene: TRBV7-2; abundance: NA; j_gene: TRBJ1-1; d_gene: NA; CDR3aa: CASSWGHSNTEAFF; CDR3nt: TGTGCCAGCAGCTGGGGACACTCGAACACTGAAGCTTTCTTT
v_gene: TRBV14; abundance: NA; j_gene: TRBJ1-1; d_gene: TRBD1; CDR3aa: CASRPRQGNTEAFF; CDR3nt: TGTGCCAGCAGACCCAGACAGGGGAACACTGAAGCTTTCTTT
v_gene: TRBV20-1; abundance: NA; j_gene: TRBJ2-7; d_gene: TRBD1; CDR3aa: CSASNVGQGFSYEQYF; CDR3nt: TGCAGTGCTAGTAACGTGGGACAGGGCTTCTCCTACGAGCAGTACTTC
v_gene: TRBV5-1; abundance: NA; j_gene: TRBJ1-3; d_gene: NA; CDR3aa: CASSSGAYTGKGNTIYF; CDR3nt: TGCGCCAGCAGCTCCGGCGCCTACACAGGGAAAGGAAACACCATATATTTT
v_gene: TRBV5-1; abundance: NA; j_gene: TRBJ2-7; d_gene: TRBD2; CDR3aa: CASSAHLGTSGSTYEQYF; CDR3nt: TGCGCCAGCAGCGCCCACCTTGGGACTAGCGGGTCAACCTACGAGCAGTACTTC
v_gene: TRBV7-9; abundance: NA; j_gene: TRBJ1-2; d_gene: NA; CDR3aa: CASSLVGSYGYTF; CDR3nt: TGTGCCAGCAGCTTAGTTGGGAGCTATGGCTACACCTTC
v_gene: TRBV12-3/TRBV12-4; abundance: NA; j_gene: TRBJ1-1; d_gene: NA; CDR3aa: CASKVGGGPEAFF; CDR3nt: TGTGCCAGCAAAGTAGGGGGGGGGCCTGAAGCTTTCTTT